This is a list of T cell receptor beta chains from one sample in a study of blood T cells in healthy people across ages. TCRdb re-called the 5' RACE reads with MiXCR, one entry per CDR3 protein. Of approximately 760,000 distinct CDR3 sequences detected, just under 25% appear once; the ten largest clones hold roughly 9%. These data also featured in a second study, about T cells of mothers and their children.

Sequenced: blood. The receptors were gathered from a boy younger than 18 in good health. Each CDR3 is given with its conserved first and last residue.

TRBV15	NA	CATSRETSAGQETQYF
TRBV20-1	TRBJ1-4	CSARESWRPAATNEKLFF
TRBV4-2	TRBJ2-7	CASSPFTGSSGNEQYF
TRBV2	TRBJ2-7	CASSFSWEQYF
TRBV29-1	TRBJ2-1	CSVEDALAEQFF
TRBV7-3	TRBJ1-1	CASSPKGQGEAFF
TRBV7-9	TRBJ2-3	CASSSGLAGGLRSDTQYF
TRBV29-1	TRBJ2-1	CSVVGAGGYNEQFF
TRBV29-1	TRBJ2-7	CSVAGTSGGANFYEQYF
TRBV7-9	TRBJ2-5	CASSSQDRVFETQYF
TRBV12-3/TRBV12-4	TRBJ2-7	CASSLAEDSYEQYF
TRBV29-1	TRBJ1-4	CSAGQGGSTNEKLFF
TRBV7-2	TRBJ2-7	CASSLANRGEQYF
TRBV19	TRBJ1-4	CASSIPTGQKDEKLFF
TRBV7-2	TRBJ2-7	CASSLGNPGYYEQYF
TRBV4-1	NA	CASLGTNGKEQFF
TRBV27	TRBJ2-4	CASSLRAPPKNIQYF
TRBV20-1	TRBJ1-5	CSARGTGVTDEPQHF
TRBV28	TRBJ2-3	CASRLSDGADTQYF
TRBV5-1	TRBJ2-7	CASSLDYDYEQYF
TRBV13	TRBJ2-3	CASSRGKDTQYF
TRBV27	TRBJ2-7	CASSAIGKTLSYEQYF
TRBV4-2	TRBJ2-7	CASSQVMVAANSYEQYF
TRBV15	TRBJ1-1	CATSHGNTEAFF
TRBV6-1	TRBJ2-3	CASSEGTGPTDTQYF
TRBV4-3	TRBJ2-3	CASSQDSPGPSTDTQYF
TRBV6-5	TRBJ1-2	CASSYSFYWGYTF
TRBV4-3	NA	CASSQDRAGGPYNEQFF
TRBV6-1	TRBJ2-5	CASSDPWEQYF
TRBV5-6	TRBJ2-7	CASSLDARTTAYEQYF
TRBV29-1	TRBJ1-1	CSVAGAVNTEAFF
TRBV6-6	TRBJ1-4	CATSGEANEKLFF
TRBV7-9	NA	CASSPIAETQYF
TRBV7-9	NA	CASSHLVGGGPIYDEQFF
TRBV5-5	TRBJ1-1	CASLEGGMNTEAFF
TRBV29-1	TRBJ2-3	CSVEAVFPGGVADTQYF
TRBV15	TRBJ2-3	CATASGRGIDTQYF
TRBV6-2/TRBV6-3	TRBJ2-4	CASRISRAKNIQYF
TRBV5-1	TRBJ2-1	CASSLEGTSSYNEQFF
TRBV15	NA	CATSIQGPYNEQFF
TRBV7-9	TRBJ1-2	CASSLATIRDSYGYTF
TRBV20-1	TRBJ2-7	CSATGQGANEQYF
TRBV12-3/TRBV12-4	NA	CASSSVGHFYEQYF
TRBV28	NA	CATLPGYPSEQYF
TRBV4-2	TRBJ1-2	CASSQEDLGGYTF
TRBV28	TRBJ2-5	CASSLSGGPIQETQYF
TRBV20-1	TRBJ1-5	CSAREGSRYYQPQHF
TRBV29-1	TRBJ2-2	CSGRTGTVGELFF
TRBV12-3/TRBV12-4	TRBJ2-7	CASSLESRDGYEQYF
TRBV5-1	TRBJ2-2	CASSFRIGQLFF
TRBV20-1	TRBJ2-3	CSASGQSEDTQYF
TRBV5-6	TRBJ1-4	CASTRQNEKLFF
TRBV7-2	TRBJ2-3	CASSLRTGNRDTQYF
TRBV28	TRBJ2-5	CASSLSTSSREQYF
TRBV6-2/TRBV6-3	TRBJ2-1	CASSYLGASYNEQFF
TRBV4-2	TRBJ2-1	CASSQASGEVNEQFF
TRBV12-3/TRBV12-4	TRBJ1-2	CATGTVYGYTF
TRBV6-2/TRBV6-3	TRBJ1-2	CASSLGQGAANYGYTF
TRBV10-3	TRBJ2-5	CATRSTGGSETQYF